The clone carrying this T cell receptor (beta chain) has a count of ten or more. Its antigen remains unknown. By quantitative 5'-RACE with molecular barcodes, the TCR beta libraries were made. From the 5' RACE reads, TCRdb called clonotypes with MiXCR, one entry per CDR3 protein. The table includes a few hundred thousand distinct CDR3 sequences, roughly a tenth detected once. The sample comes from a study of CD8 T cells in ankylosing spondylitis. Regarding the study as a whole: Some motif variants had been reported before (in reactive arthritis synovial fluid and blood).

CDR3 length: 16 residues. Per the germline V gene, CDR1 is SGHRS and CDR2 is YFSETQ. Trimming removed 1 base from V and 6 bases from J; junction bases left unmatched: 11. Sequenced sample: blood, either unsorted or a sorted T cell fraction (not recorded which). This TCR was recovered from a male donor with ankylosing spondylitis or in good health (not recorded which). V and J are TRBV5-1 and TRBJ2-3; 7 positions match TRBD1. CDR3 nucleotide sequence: TGCGCCAGCAGCTTGTCCCTGTCGACAGGGATGGATACGCAGTATTTT. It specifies CASSLSLSTGMDTQYF.